This entry lists 4 T cell receptor beta chains sequenced from one sample in a study of T cell responses to AZD1222 COVID-19 vaccine. The repertoire was sequenced with immunoSEQ multiplex PCR; TCRdb's copy has only in-frame clones and lacks some. The sample consists of 100,000 to 120,000 clones, roughly 90% of them appearing once. This specimen consisted of peripheral blood, obtained 28 days after the second AZD1222 dose. The receptor source for this set is an adult who received the AZD1222 COVID-19 vaccine.

This rearrangement joins TRBV15 to TRBJ2-3; 15 positions match TRBD2. The V and J ends lost 5 bases and 2 bases, in that order; junction bases with no gene match: 5. The length of the CDR3 is 17 residues. Per germline, CDR1 LNHNV and CDR2 YYDKDF (reference sequence). This CDR3 reads CATSGWTSGGDTDTQYF. CDR3 nucleotides: TGTGCCACCAGCGGATGGACTAGCGGGGGGGACACAGATACGCAGTATTTT.

The chain combines TRBV9 with TRBJ1-4, with TRBD1 matching over 8 bases. Unmatched junction bases numbered 18, after V lost 3 bases and J lost 8 bases. The germline gives CDR1 SGDLS, CDR2 YYNGEE. CDR3 length: 18 amino acids. In DNA form, the CDR3 reads TGTGCCAGCAGCGGGTACGAGACAGGGGCAATTCTAGTGGAAAAACTGTTTTTT. Translation gives CASSGYETGAILVEKLFF.

Here the CDR3 reads CASSLGPRPSGNTIYF. Written as DNA, the CDR3 is TGTGCCAGCAGCTTGGGACCGCGACCCTCTGGAAACACCATATATTTT. This chain connects TRBV11-2 to TRBJ1-3; weak D call: TRBD1 (5 bases). Germline assignment: CDR1 SGHAT and CDR2 FQNNGV. CDR3 length: 16 residues. Trimming stripped 3 bases from V and 0 bases from J, with 12 bases between.

This clone was counted only a few times. The chain is built from TRBV5-6 and TRBJ1-6; the D is unclear. Germline CDR1 reads SGHDT; CDR2 reads YYEEEE. The germline V and J ends were trimmed by 1 base and 10 bases, with 6 bases remaining between them. The CDR3 loop spans 12 amino acids. The CDR3 DNA reads as TGTGCCAGCAGCTTGAGGCCCTCACCCCTCCACTTT. Its translation is CASSLRPSPLHF.